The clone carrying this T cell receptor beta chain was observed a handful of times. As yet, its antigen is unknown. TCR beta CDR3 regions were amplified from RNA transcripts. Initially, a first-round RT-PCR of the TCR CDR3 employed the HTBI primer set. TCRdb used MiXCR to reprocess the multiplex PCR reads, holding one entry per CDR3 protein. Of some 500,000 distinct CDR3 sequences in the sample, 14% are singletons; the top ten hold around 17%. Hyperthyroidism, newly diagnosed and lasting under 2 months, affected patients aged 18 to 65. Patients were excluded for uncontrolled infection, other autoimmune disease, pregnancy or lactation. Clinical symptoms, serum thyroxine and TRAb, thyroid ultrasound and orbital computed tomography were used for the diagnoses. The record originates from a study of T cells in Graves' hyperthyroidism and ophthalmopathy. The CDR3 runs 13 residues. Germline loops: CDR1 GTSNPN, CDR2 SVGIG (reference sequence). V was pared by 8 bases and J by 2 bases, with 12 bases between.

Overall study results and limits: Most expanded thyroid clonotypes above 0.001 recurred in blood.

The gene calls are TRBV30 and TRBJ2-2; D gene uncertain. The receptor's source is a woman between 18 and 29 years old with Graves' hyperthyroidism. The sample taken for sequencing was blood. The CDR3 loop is CARTIGNTGELFF. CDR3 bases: TGTGCCCGGACCATCGGAAACACCGGGGAGCTGTTTTTT. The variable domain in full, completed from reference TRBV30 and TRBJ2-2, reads SQTIHQWPATLVQPVGSPLSLECTVEGTSNPNLYWYRQAAGRGLQLLFYSVGIGQISSEVPQNLSASRPQDRQFILSSKKLLLSDSGFYLCARTIGNTGELFFGEGSRLTVL.